Listed below are T cell receptor beta chains from one sample, sequenced in a study of CD8 T cells in Susac syndrome. From the immunoSEQ multiplex PCR reads, TCRdb called clonotypes with MiXCR, one entry per CDR3 protein. The sample lists some 57,000 distinct CDR3 sequences, approximately 92% occurring once. The source material was CD8+ T cells from PBMCs. These receptors came from a human donor in good health. The CDR3 runs from the conserved cysteine through the conserved F or W. Each record gives: V gene, clone size, J gene, D gene, CDR3 DNA, CDR3 protein. A D gene is named only where the DNA matches it firmly. Rows may omit the clone size; those that give it use once, few, many or a size class.

>TRBV28|.|TRBJ2-5|.
TGTGCCAGCGACCCAGGGGTAAGGGACGAAGAGACCCAGTACTTC
CASDPGVRDEETQYF
>TRBV20-1|.|TRBJ2-7|TRBD1
TGCAGTGCTAGGGACAGGGGGTCTCGGGAGCAGTACTTC
CSARDRGSREQYF
>TRBV27|.|TRBJ2-3|.
TGTGCCACCTACTCCGCGGGTACGCAGTATTTT
CATYSAGTQYF
>TRBV5-1|.|TRBJ2-5|TRBD2
TGCGCCAGCAGCTTGTGGACTAGCGTTTGGAAGACCCAGTACTTC
CASSLWTSVWKTQYF
>TRBV11-2|.|TRBJ2-1|.
TGTGCCAGCAGCTTAGGGACGGGGGCCTACAATGAGCAGTTCTTC
CASSLGTGAYNEQFF
>TRBV6-5|.|TRBJ2-4|TRBD1
TGTGCCAGCAGTTACTCAACAGGGGGCCGGGACATTCAGTACTTC
CASSYSTGGRDIQYF
>TRBV20-1|.|TRBJ2-2|.
TGCAGTGCTAGAGAGTGGGGGAACACCGGGGAGCTGTTTTTT
CSAREWGNTGELFF
>TRBV28|.|TRBJ2-7|.
TGTGCCAGCAGTTGGACACGGGGGTCGAGAGAGCAGTACTTC
CASSWTRGSREQYF
>TRBV27|.|TRBJ1-1|.
TGTGCCAGCAGTTTAGAGGGGTTGACTGAAGCTTTCTTT
CASSLEGLTEAFF
>TRBV5-4|.|TRBJ1-6|.
TGTGCCAGCAGTTCAAACTGGGGGGATTCACCCCTCCACTTT
CASSSNWGDSPLHF
>TRBV12-5|.|TRBJ1-1|.
TGTGCTAGTGGTTTGGTAATTTTGGGGGCGTCGAACACTGAAGCTTTCTTT
CASGLVILGASNTEAFF
>TRBV27|few|TRBJ2-7|.
TGTGCCAGCAGCTTAACGGGGAACGAGCAGTACTTC
CASSLTGNEQYF
>TRBV4-3|.|TRBJ1-1|.
TGCGCCAGCAGCCAAGATGGCCGACAGGACACTGAAGCTTTCTTT
CASSQDGRQDTEAFF
>TRBV12-3/TRBV12-4|.|TRBJ2-5|TRBD2
TGTGCCAGCAGCCAGAGCGGGGGGGCCGTGGAGACCCAGTACTTC
CASSQSGGAVETQYF
>TRBV23-1|.|TRBJ1-2|TRBD1
TGCGCCAGCAGTCACCAACCGCCTATTAGGACAGGGGGTGGCTACACCTTC
CASSHQPPIRTGGGYTF
>TRBV29-1|.|TRBJ2-7|.
TGCAGCGTTGGGGCGGCAGACTACGAGCAGTACTTC
CSVGAADYEQYF
>TRBV2|.|TRBJ2-7|.
TGTGCCAGCATGGCCAGGTCCTACGAGCAGTACTTC
CASMARSYEQYF
>TRBV11-1|.|TRBJ2-7|TRBD1
TGTGCCAGCAGCTTACCGGGACAGGACCCTCCCTACGAGCAGTACTTC
CASSLPGQDPPYEQYF
>TRBV13|.|TRBJ2-1|TRBD2
TGTGCCAGCAGCCCAAGGACTAGCGGGATGTACAATGAGCAGTTCTTC
CASSPRTSGMYNEQFF
>TRBV20-1|.|TRBJ2-5|TRBD1
TGCAGTGCCTTGGACAGGGGGACCGAGACCCAGTACTTC
CSALDRGTETQYF
>TRBV4-2|.|TRBJ2-1|.
TGTGCCAGCAGCCAAGAGGATAATGACTACAATGAGCAGTTCTTC
CASSQEDNDYNEQFF
>TRBV19|.|TRBJ2-3|.
TGTGCCAGTAGTATAAGCGTCGGGAACGGAGATACGCAGTATTTT
CASSISVGNGDTQYF
>TRBV7-9|.|TRBJ2-2|.
TGTGCCAGCACTGGGGGACCAACCCACGGGGAGCTGTTTTTT
CASTGGPTHGELFF
>TRBV12-3/TRBV12-4|.|TRBJ2-5|.
TGTGCCAACGGGCCCCCCGCGACCCAGTACTTC
CANGPPATQYF
>TRBV2|.|TRBJ2-4|.
TGTGCCAGCGCGCGGCATGGAAACATTCAGTACTTC
CASARHGNIQYF
>TRBV14|.|TRBJ1-2|.
TGTGCCAGCAGCCAAGAAATTGGGGCTTACTATGGCTACACCTTC
CASSQEIGAYYGYTF
>TRBV28|.|TRBJ2-1|.
TGTGCCAGCAGTTCCCCCCCCGACAGGTCCAAGTTCTTC
CASSSPPDRSKFF
>TRBV13|once|TRBJ2-5|TRBD1
TGTGCCAGCAGCCATGGGGGACAGGAGCAAGAGACCCAGTACTTC
CASSHGGQEQETQYF
>TRBV5-1|.|TRBJ2-7|TRBD1
TGCGCCAGCAGCCTGGCCGGGACAGGATACGAGCAGTACTTC
CASSLAGTGYEQYF
>TRBV30|once|TRBJ1-1|.
TGTGCCTGGAGTGAGACCGTGAACACTGAAGCTTTCTTT
CAWSETVNTEAFF
>TRBV6-6|.|TRBJ2-1|.
TGTGCCAGCAGTTACGTATGGGGGGGCCTCAATGAGCAGTTCTTC
CASSYVWGGLNEQFF
>TRBV4-2|.|TRBJ1-1|TRBD1
TGTGCCAGCAGCCAAGCGACAGGGGGCAACACTGAAGCTTTCTTT
CASSQATGGNTEAFF
>TRBV30|.|TRBJ1-1|.
TGTGCCTGGAGTGTACAGGATGAAGCTTTCTTT
CAWSVQDEAFF
>TRBV2|.|TRBJ2-1|.
TGTGCCAGCAGGAGGTACGGGGTTTACAATGAGCAGTTCTTC
CASRRYGVYNEQFF
>TRBV9|.|TRBJ2-1|.
TGTGCCAGCAGCCAACAGAGCTCCTACAATGAGCAGTTCTTC
CASSQQSSYNEQFF
>TRBV4-3|.|TRBJ2-7|TRBD1
TGCGCCAGCAGCCAAGACGGGACAGGGCTCTACGAGCAGTACTTC
CASSQDGTGLYEQYF
>TRBV6-6|.|TRBJ1-2|.
TGTGCCAGCAGTTACTCCCGCCGGGGATTTAACTATGGCTACACCTTC
CASSYSRRGFNYGYTF
>TRBV29-1|.|TRBJ1-4|.
TGCAGCGTAGGACGTAATGAAAAACTGTTTTTT
CSVGRNEKLFF
>TRBV29-1|.|TRBJ2-5|TRBD2
TGCAGCGTTGAAGATCAGCTAGCGGGGGGAGATGAGACCCAGTACTTC
CSVEDQLAGGDETQYF
>TRBV6-1|.|TRBJ2-6|.
TGTGCCAGCAGCTCCCCAGGGCCCGGCTCTGGGGCCAACGTCCTGACTTTC
CASSSPGPGSGANVLTF
>TRBV5-5|once|TRBJ1-1|.
TGTGCCAGCAGCTTGAGGGCAGGGGAAGGAACTGAAGCTTTCTTT
CASSLRAGEGTEAFF
>TRBV4-3|.|TRBJ1-5|.
TGCGCCAGCAGCCAAGATGTAGGGTGGGGGAATCAGCCCCAGCATTTT
CASSQDVGWGNQPQHF
>TRBV6-2/TRBV6-3|.|TRBJ2-3|.
TGTGCCAGCAGTTGGGGGGAGGGCACAGATACGCAGTATTTT
CASSWGEGTDTQYF
>TRBV4-2|.|TRBJ2-7|TRBD2
TGTGCCAGCAGCCAAGAACTAGCGGACAGCTACGAGCAGTACTTC
CASSQELADSYEQYF
>TRBV4-1|.|TRBJ1-5|.
TGCGCCAGCAGCCAAGTCGGGGGGGCAGGTCAGCCCCAGCATTTT
CASSQVGGAGQPQHF
>TRBV7-9|.|TRBJ2-1|TRBD2
TGTGCCAGCAGCGCCCTAGCGGGGGGGCCTGTCGATGAGCAGTTCTTC
CASSALAGGPVDEQFF
>TRBV12-3/TRBV12-4|.|TRBJ2-3|.
TGTGCCAGCACCACTTGGAGTCGGGGTCCAGATACGCAGTATTTT
CASTTWSRGPDTQYF
>TRBV7-9|.|TRBJ2-1|.
TGTGCCAGCAGCTTAATGACGAATGAGCAGTTCTTC
CASSLMTNEQFF
>TRBV13|.|TRBJ1-4|.
TGTGCCAGCAGCGTGGGATCAACTAATGAAAAACTGTTTTTT
CASSVGSTNEKLFF
>TRBV6-2/TRBV6-3|once|TRBJ1-6|.
TGTGCCAGCAGACCCGGGAGCTCCTATAATTCACCCCTCCACTTT
CASRPGSSYNSPLHF
>TRBV11-1|.|TRBJ2-1|.
TGTGCCAGCAGCTCCCCCCGCGACACCCTTAATGAGCAGTTCTTC
CASSSPRDTLNEQFF
>TRBV12-3/TRBV12-4|.|TRBJ2-7|TRBD1
TGTGCCAGCAGTTCCGACGCCGGGACAGTGAACGAGCAGTACTTC
CASSSDAGTVNEQYF
>TRBV23-1|.|TRBJ1-2|.
TGCGCCAGCAGTCAGGAAGGGCGGAAGAGCTACACCTTC
CASSQEGRKSYTF
>TRBV25-1|.|TRBJ1-5|TRBD1
TGTGCCAGCTCCGAGTCCACACAGGGGAACCATCAGCCCCAGCATTTT
CASSESTQGNHQPQHF
>TRBV4-3|.|TRBJ2-1|.
TGCGCCAGCAGCCAAGATCTAGGGACACAATCCTACAATGAGCAGTTCTTC
CASSQDLGTQSYNEQFF
>TRBV9|few|TRBJ2-5|.
TGTGCCAGCAGCGTATCCCCGATCGTAGAGACCCAGTACTTC
CASSVSPIVETQYF
>TRBV10-1|.|TRBJ2-5|.
TGCGCCAGCAGTGATGGCCAGGGGGGGGAAGAGACCCAGTACTTC
CASSDGQGGEETQYF